The 29 T cell receptor beta chains below all came from one sample that was sequenced in a study of blood T cell repertoires in COVID-19. Sequenced by immunoSEQ multiplex PCR; TCRdb stores in-frame clones only, minus some. The sample has around 77,000 clones, over 85% seen once. Material: peripheral blood. Receptors originate from a woman of 80 years or more with active or convalescent COVID-19.

Judged by abundance, this clone is large. In DNA form, the CDR3 reads TGTGCCAGCAGTCCCTGGACTAGCGGGGGGGTAGAGACCCAGTACTTC. It encodes CASSPWTSGGVETQYF. This chain joins TRBV28 and TRBJ2-5; the match to TRBD2 covers 15 bases. The CDR3 totals 16 residues. Germline CDR1 and CDR2: MDHEN and SYDVKM. V shed 5 bases and J 4 bases; nucleotides not matched to a gene: 5.

The CDR3, as DNA: TGTGCCAGCAGCTTAGTAGGGGGCAGATACATGAACACTGAAGCTTTCTTT. Translation gives CASSLVGGRYMNTEAFF. The chain has TRBV7-8 and TRBJ1-1, with TRBD1 identical over 7 bases. With 1 base clipped from V and 0 bases from J, the junction kept 8 bases outside the gene matches. The germline CDR1 and CDR2 sequences are SGHVS and FQNEAQ. The CDR3 contains 17 residues.

V gene TRBV7-9 combines with J gene TRBJ2-5; D is possibly TRBD1 (6 bases). V was shortened by 4 bases and J by 4 bases, with 13 bases between the two germline ends. The germline CDR1 and CDR2 sequences are SEHNR and FQNEAQ (reference sequence). CDR3 length: 14 amino acids. CDR3 in amino acids: CASSSTGIRETQYF. The CDR3 bases are TGTGCCAGCAGCTCCACAGGGATCCGAGAGACCCAGTACTTC.

Written as DNA, the CDR3 is TGTGCCAGCAGTAGCGAGTGGAACTGGACTAGCGGCACCGGGGAGCTGTTTTTT. This encodes CASSSEWNWTSGTGELFF. V and J are TRBV28 and TRBJ2-2, with TRBD2 identical over 10 bases. With V trimmed by 5 bases and J by 4 bases, 13 bases remained unmatched. Germline values: CDR1 MDHEN, CDR2 SYDVKM. The CDR3 has 18 residues.

V and J are TRBV19 and TRBJ2-1, with D possibly matching TRBD2 (5 bases). V was shortened by 6 bases and J by 8 bases, with 17 bases between the two germline ends. Germline CDR1 LNHDA, CDR2 SQIVND (reference sequence). This CDR3 comprises 14 residues. The chain's CDR3 is CASRFLTISHEQFF. Here the CDR3 DNA reads TGTGCCAGTAGATTTCTGACTATCTCCCATGAGCAGTTCTTC. The full variable domain, rest sourced from reference TRBV19 and TRBJ2-1, is DGGITQSPKYLFRKEGQNVTLSCEQNLNHDAMYWYRQDPGQGLRLIYYSQIVNDFQKGDIAEGYSVSREKKESFPLTVTSAQKNPTAFYLCASRFLTISHEQFFGPGTRLTVL.

The V and J genes are TRBV3-1 (or the pseudogene TRBV3-2) and TRBJ1-1, with D perhaps matching TRBD1 (6 bases). Germline V gene sequence: CDR1 LGHDT, CDR2 YNNKEL (reference sequence). Trimming shortened V by 2 bases and J by 7 bases, and 14 bases separated the two germline ends. The CDR3 spans 14 residues. DNA of the CDR3: TGTGCCAGCAGCCAAAGAGGGGGTTTGAATGAAGCTTTCTTT. This codes for CASSQRGGLNEAFF.

This sequence joins TRBV6-5 and TRBJ1-5; D not certain. Trimming shortened V by 7 bases and J by 3 bases, and 16 bases separated the two germline ends. CDR1 is MNHEY and CDR2 is SVGAGI in the germline V gene. CDR3 size: 15 residues. The CDR3 DNA reads TGTGCCAGCATTAGGACCCCGGGGTACAATCAGCCCCAGCATTTT. It codes for CASIRTPGYNQPQHF.

The chain uses TRBV28 and TRBJ2-1; D gene ambiguous. The CDR3 has 13 residues. Trimming stripped 7 bases from V and 3 bases from J, with 10 bases between. Germline V gives CDR1 MDHEN, CDR2 SYDVKM. In DNA form, the CDR3 reads TGTGCCAGCAACTCCCGAAACTACAATGAGCAGTTCTTC. This translates into CASNSRNYNEQFF.

This chain links TRBV4-1 with TRBJ1-5, with 7 nucleotides matching TRBD1. CDR1 is MGHRA, CDR2 YSYEKL, per germline. Trimming took 4 bases from V and 1 from J; bases not matched to a gene: 7. CDR3 size: 16 residues. Here the CDR3 DNA reads TGCGCCAGCAGCCTCGGACAGGTCGGGAGCAATCAGCCCCAGCATTTT. It yields the protein CASSLGQVGSNQPQHF.

DNA of the CDR3: TGTGCCAGCAGCCAAGTCGGGACAGTCTACGAGCAGTACTTC. This encodes CASSQVGTVYEQYF. The chain links TRBV3-1 (or the pseudogene TRBV3-2) to TRBJ2-7, with TRBD1 matching over 7 bases. The CDR3 is 14 amino acids. V shed 1 base, J shed 3 bases, and the junction held 3 bases outside the gene matches. CDR1 and CDR2 (germline): LGHDT, YNNKEL (reference sequence).

The chain uses TRBV6-5 and TRBJ1-2; unclear D gene. Germline V gives CDR1 MNHEY, CDR2 SVGAGI. The CDR3 has 14 amino acids. The germline V and J ends were trimmed by 0 bases and 4 bases, with 9 bases remaining between them. Here the CDR3 DNA reads TGTGCCAGCAGTTACTCAAGGAGCGGCTATGGCTACACCTTC. This translates into CASSYSRSGYGYTF.

The CDR3 sequence is CASSQGTGTYGYTF. The CDR3 region has the DNA TGTGCCAGCAGCCAAGGGACAGGGACCTATGGCTACACCTTC. The chain joins TRBV3-1 (or the pseudogene TRBV3-2) to TRBJ1-2; 8 nucleotides line up with TRBD1. Germline V gives CDR1 LGHDT, CDR2 YNNKEL (reference sequence). V lost 1 base to trimming and J lost 4 bases; unmatched junction nucleotides: 2. The CDR3 is 14 amino acids.

This chain links TRBV29-1 with TRBJ1-2, with D possibly TRBD1 on 6 matching bases. Per germline, CDR1 SQVTM and CDR2 ANQGSEA. V was pared by 5 bases and J by 4 bases, with 14 bases between. The CDR3 runs to 13 residues. CDR3 in DNA: TGCAGCGTTCTAGACAGGTCCTCCTATGGCTACACCTTC. Residues: CSVLDRSSYGYTF. Full variable domain (outside the CDR3, taken from reference TRBV29-1 and TRBJ1-2): SAVISQKPSRDICQRGTSLTIQCQVDSQVTMMFWYRQQPGQSLTLIATANQGSEATYESGFVIDKFPISRPNLTFSTLTVSNMSPEDSSIYLCSVLDRSSYGYTFGSGTRLTVV.

The genes are TRBV21-1 and TRBJ2-5; the table's D call TRBD1 went unverified against the DNA. TRBV21-1 is termed a pseudogene. The CDR3 covers 16 residues. CDR3 in amino acids: CASSDSRDTEEETQYF. The CDR3 region has the DNA TGTGCCAGCAGCGATTCCCGGGACACCGAAGAAGAGACCCAGTACTTC.

The chain employs TRBV28 and TRBJ1-5; 8 bases are a match to TRBD1. Germline V gives CDR1 MDHEN, CDR2 SYDVKM. The trim removed 4 bases at V and 5 bases at J, leaving 16 bases unmatched. This CDR3 is built from 18 residues. The CDR3: CASSSGTIDRGGDQPQHF. CDR3 DNA sequence: TGTGCCAGCAGTTCCGGAACCATCGACAGGGGAGGGGATCAGCCCCAGCATTTT.

The chain joins TRBV28 to TRBJ1-5; 7 bases match TRBD1. V lost 5 bases to trimming and J lost 8 bases; unmatched junction nucleotides: 6. The CDR3 length is 13 residues. CDR1 is MDHEN, CDR2 SYDVKM, per germline. CDR3 sequence: CASSPFTGEPQHF. CDR3 DNA: TGTGCCAGCAGTCCTTTCACAGGGGAGCCCCAGCATTTT.

The genes are TRBV5-1 and TRBJ2-7, with 9 bases lining up with TRBD2. Germline V gene sequence: CDR1 SGHRS, CDR2 YFSETQ. This CDR3 has 14 amino acids. The V gene end was trimmed by 4 bases and the J gene end by 7 bases; junction bases not matched to a gene: 9. CDR3: CASSLAGGPGEQYF. In DNA, the CDR3 is TGCGCCAGCAGCCTCGCGGGGGGGCCTGGGGAGCAGTACTTC.

The chain carries TRBV7-9 and TRBJ1-4, with D tentatively TRBD1 (6 bases). The V and J ends lost 5 bases and 10 bases respectively, with 23 bases between them. Germline values: CDR1 SEHNR, CDR2 FQNEAQ (reference sequence). This CDR3 contains 16 residues. CDR3 sequence (DNA): TGTGCCAGCAGCCCGTACCGGGACACTCGGTGGGGAAAACTGTTTTTT. Amino acid sequence: CASSPYRDTRWGKLFF. Full variable domain (rest looked up from reference TRBV7-9 and TRBJ1-4): DTGVSQNPRHKITKRGQNVTFRCDPISEHNRLYWYRQTLGQGPEFLTYFQNEAQLEKSRLLSDRFSAERPKGSFSTLEIQRTEQGDSAMYLCASSPYRDTRWGKLFFGSGTQLSVL.

V usage is TRBV12-3 or TRBV12-4 and J usage is TRBJ1-2; no firm D call. V lost 2 bases and J 4 bases, leaving 8 bases between the germline ends. The CDR3 consists of 13 residues. The CDR3, as DNA: TGTGCCAGCAGTTTATCGTCGAGCTATGGCTACACCTTC. Translated, it gives CASSLSSSYGYTF.

The chain is built from TRBV27 and TRBJ2-7; TRBD1 aligns across 9 bases. CDR1 MNHEY and CDR2 SMNVEV come from the germline V gene (reference sequence). Trimming removed 7 bases from V and 3 bases from J; junction bases left unmatched: 4. The CDR3 runs to 13 residues. The CDR3 DNA reads TGTGCCAGCAAAACGGGACAGGGCTACGAGCAGTACTTC. This gives the protein CASKTGQGYEQYF.

In DNA form, the CDR3 reads TGTGCCAGCAGCTTGGGGGCCCCTGGACAGGGGGCCTACGAGCAGTACTTC. This translates into CASSLGAPGQGAYEQYF. The chain uses TRBV5-4 and TRBJ2-7; 10 positions match TRBD1. Trimming at V came to 0 bases and at J to 2 bases, leaving 8 bases not matched to a gene. The germline V gene encodes CDR1 SGHNT and CDR2 YYREEE (reference sequence). The CDR3 length is 17 residues.

The genes are TRBV4-1 and TRBJ1-6; no firm D call. CDR1 and CDR2 from the germline V gene are MGHRA and YSYEKL. This CDR3 has 17 amino acids. The V end was cut by 0 bases, the J end by 10 bases, with 19 bases between. CDR3 sequence: CASSQDLADQDVSPLHF. The CDR3 nucleotides read TGCGCCAGCAGCCAAGATCTAGCCGACCAAGACGTATCACCCCTCCACTTT.

V usage is TRBV6-5 and J usage is TRBJ1-1, with TRBD1 matching 7 bases. Germline V gene sequence: CDR1 MNHEY, CDR2 SVGAGI. J gave up 0 bases and V 6 bases, and 7 bases lay outside the gene matches. The CDR3 totals 15 residues. CDR3 protein: CASRGQEALNTEAFF. The CDR3 coding sequence is TGTGCCAGCAGAGGACAGGAGGCCCTGAACACTGAAGCTTTCTTT.

The chain couples TRBV5-1 to TRBJ2-1; possible D gene TRBD2, 7 bases. The CDR3 is made up of 16 amino acids. The V gene lost 7 bases and the J gene lost 0 bases, with 17 bases spanning the gap. Germline V CDR1 and CDR2: SGHRS, YFSETQ. CDR3 in amino acids: CASLGGGATSYNEQFF. In DNA form, the CDR3 reads TGCGCCAGCTTGGGAGGGGGGGCCACCTCCTACAATGAGCAGTTCTTC.

In its sample, this clone was seen a few times. This rearrangement joins TRBV28 to TRBJ1-5; D remains unclear. Germline V gives CDR1 MDHEN, CDR2 SYDVKM. The CDR3 has 16 amino acids. Trimming took 3 bases from V and 5 from J, leaving 17 bases between them. CDR3 in amino acids: CASSFSLGQAHQPQHF. CDR3 DNA sequence: TGTGCCAGCAGTTTTTCTCTTGGGCAGGCTCATCAGCCCCAGCATTTT. The complete variable domain, with remaining parts taken from reference TRBV28 and TRBJ1-5, reads DVKVTQSSRYLVKRTGEKVFLECVQDMDHENMFWYRQDPGLGLRLIYFSYDVKMKEKGDIPEGYSVSREKKERFSLILESASTNQTSMYLCASSFSLGQAHQPQHFGDGTRLSIL.

V usage is TRBV10-3 and J usage is TRBJ2-7; TRBD1 matches 7 bases. Losses at the gene ends were 3 bases for V and 1 base for J; bases not matched to a gene: 3. Germline V gene data show CDR1 as ENHRY and CDR2 as SYGVKD. This CDR3 is built from 14 residues. CDR3 sequence: CAISETGESYEQYF. The DNA of the CDR3 is TGTGCCATCAGTGAAACAGGGGAGTCCTACGAGCAGTACTTC.

The sample holds one count of this clone. The chain combines TRBV7-2 with TRBJ2-5, with 9 positions matching TRBD2. Trimming took 2 bases from V and 4 from J; bases not matched to a gene: 11. The CDR3 loop spans 17 amino acids. CDR1 is SGHTA and CDR2 is FQGNSA in the germline V gene. The CDR3 region has the DNA TGTGCCAGCAGCTTAAAAATCCAGCGGGGGGCCCCAGAGACCCAGTACTTC. Protein sequence: CASSLKIQRGAPETQYF.

The rearrangement links TRBV3-1 (or the pseudogene TRBV3-2) to TRBJ2-2, with D maybe TRBD2 (5 bases). V was shortened by 2 bases and J by 2 bases, with 6 bases between the two germline ends. The germline V gene encodes CDR1 LGHDT and CDR2 YNNKEL (reference sequence). The CDR3 is 14 residues long. CDR3 coding DNA: TGTGCCAGCAGCCAACTAGCTAACACCGGGGAGCTGTTTTTT. Translated: CASSQLANTGELFF.

The J gene is TRBJ1-2, the V gene TRBV3-1 (or the pseudogene TRBV3-2), with D hard to call. The CDR3 runs 15 residues. V dropped 1 base and J dropped 4 bases, with 13 bases sitting between them. The germline V gene encodes CDR1 LGHDT and CDR2 YNNKEL (reference sequence). CDR3 sequence reads: CASSQASAGLYGYTF. For the CDR3, the DNA is TGTGCCAGCAGCCAAGCCTCAGCAGGTCTCTATGGCTACACCTTC.